A selection of T cell receptor beta chains follows, all from one sample in a study of blood T cell repertoires in COVID-19. TCRdb's copy holds only in-frame clones and misses some; the assay was immunoSEQ multiplex PCR. Found here are around 310,000 clones, around 90% of them singletons; the top ten hold around 0.96%. The sequencing input was peripheral blood. The receptor set was obtained from a woman aged 40-49 years with COVID-19, enrolled during active disease. CDR3s include the opening cysteine and the closing phenylalanine or tryptophan. A D gene is named only where the DNA matches it firmly. Clone size appears in some rows only: once, few, many, or a class for an expanded clone.

TRBV27	NA	NA	TRBJ2-7	TGTGCCAGCAGTACCCTCGTGACATCGTCTGAGCAGTACTTC	CASSTLVTSSEQYF
TRBV30	TRBD1	NA	TRBJ2-1	TGTGCCTGGACTGACAGGGTCAATGAGCAGTTCTTC	CAWTDRVNEQFF
TRBV7-2	NA	NA	TRBJ1-2	TGTGCCAGCAGCCCTCCCCGGGGGATCTATGGCTACACCTTC	CASSPPRGIYGYTF
TRBV7-6	TRBD1	once	TRBJ1-4	TGTGCCAGCAGCTTAGGTATCGGACAGGCGTATGAAAAACTGTTTTTT	CASSLGIGQAYEKLFF
TRBV27	TRBD2	NA	TRBJ2-3	TGTGCCAGCAGTTCGCTCGGGACTAGCTATACGCAGTATTTT	CASSSLGTSYTQYF
TRBV6-6	NA	NA	TRBJ1-2	TGTGCCTCCAGTCCCCACCGAGGGCCAAACTATGGCTACACCTTC	CASSPHRGPNYGYTF
TRBV9	TRBD1	NA	TRBJ2-2	TGTGCCAGCAGCGTAGGACAGGGAATGGACACCGGGGAGCTGTTTTTT	CASSVGQGMDTGELFF
TRBV5-1	NA	NA	TRBJ2-5	TGCGCCAGCCGGGTGGGGGAGGAAGAGACCCAGTACTTC	CASRVGEEETQYF
TRBV5-5	NA	NA	TRBJ1-1	TGTGCCAGCAGCCTACGGACTACTGAGGGGAACACTGAAGCTTTCTTT	CASSLRTTEGNTEAFF
TRBV18	NA	NA	TRBJ2-3	TGTGCCAGCTCACTCAATAGCATCCTTCGAGATACGCAGTATTTT	CASSLNSILRDTQYF
TRBV7-2	NA	NA	TRBJ1-1	TGTGCCAGCAGCCAAACAGTGGACACTGAAGCTTTCTTT	CASSQTVDTEAFF
TRBV5-6	NA	NA	TRBJ1-4	TGTGCCAGCAGCTTGGATATAGGGGATATACTGTTTTTT	CASSLDIGDILFF
TRBV6-4	NA	few	TRBJ2-1	TGTGCCAGCAGTGACGTGGGAGAGGGAGGCGAGCAGTTCTTC	CASSDVGEGGEQFF
TRBV9	TRBD2	NA	TRBJ2-5	TGTGCCACCAACCGGGGGGGCCAAGAGACCCAGTACTTC	CATNRGGQETQYF
TRBV30	NA	NA	TRBJ2-2	TGTGCCTGGAGTTCCTACACCGGGGAGCTGTTTTTT	CAWSSYTGELFF
TRBV16	TRBD1	NA	TRBJ1-6	TGTGCCAGCAGGCAGGGACAGGTTAATTCACCCCTCCACTTT	CASRQGQVNSPLHF
TRBV28	TRBD2	NA	TRBJ2-5	TGTGCCAGCAGTTTAGTGATAGCGGGGGACCAAGAGACCCAGTACTTC	CASSLVIAGDQETQYF
TRBV12-3/TRBV12-4	NA	NA	TRBJ2-1	TGTGCCAGCAGTCCGGGCAGTCGAGGGTTTTTCTTC	CASSPGSRGFFF
TRBV7-2	NA	NA	TRBJ2-7	TGTGCCAGCAGGCCTAACTCCTACGAGCAGTACTTC	CASRPNSYEQYF
TRBV5-4	NA	NA	TRBJ1-2	TGTGCCAGCAGCTTGATTGGTACCGAGAACTATGGCTACACCTTC	CASSLIGTENYGYTF
TRBV3-1/TRBV3-2	NA	NA	TRBJ1-1	TGTGCCAGCAGCCCCTACTTCACGACAGGAGAGAACACTGAAGCTTTCTTT	CASSPYFTTGENTEAFF
TRBV10-3	TRBD1	NA	TRBJ1-2	TGTGCCATCAGTGAGTCTAAGGACAGGCGGTCTGGCTACACCTTC	CAISESKDRRSGYTF
TRBV6-5	TRBD1	NA	TRBJ1-1	TGTGCCAGCACCCGGACAGGGGACTCGAACACTGAAGCTTTCTTT	CASTRTGDSNTEAFF
TRBV28	NA	NA	TRBJ1-5	TGTGCCAGCACACCGGAGGGGTCCCTGAGTCAGCCCCAGCATTTT	CASTPEGSLSQPQHF
TRBV4-1	TRBD2	NA	TRBJ2-1	TGCGCCAGCAGCGTCTTGGTAGCGGGGACGTACAATGAGCAGTTCTTC	CASSVLVAGTYNEQFF
TRBV6-4	NA	NA	TRBJ1-2	TGTGCCAGCAGTAAGGGGGGGAGCTATGGCTACACCTTC	CASSKGGSYGYTF
TRBV7-2	TRBD2	NA	TRBJ2-3	TGTGCCAGCAGCTTTAGGCGGGGGACAGATACGCAGTATTTT	CASSFRRGTDTQYF
TRBV28	NA	NA	TRBJ1-2	TGTGCCAGCAGTTTAGGTTTAAGCGATGGCTACACCTTC	CASSLGLSDGYTF
TRBV3-1/TRBV3-2	NA	NA	TRBJ1-6	TGTGCCAGCAGCCAAGACAGAAGATCACCCCTCCACTTT	CASSQDRRSPLHF
TRBV28	TRBD1	once	TRBJ1-3	TGTGCCAGCAGACCCGACAGGGGGCAACGCTCTGGAAACACCATATATTTT	CASRPDRGQRSGNTIYF
TRBV27	NA	NA	TRBJ1-4	TGTGCCAGCAGGCGAGTACAGGGTACTGAAAAACTGTTTTTT	CASRRVQGTEKLFF
TRBV4-2	TRBD1	NA	TRBJ1-2	TGTGCCAGCAGCCTTGACAGGGGCGGCTACACCTTC	CASSLDRGGYTF
TRBV18	TRBD1	NA	TRBJ1-2	TGTGCCAGCTCACCACGGACAGGAGAGGGAAACTATGGCTACACCTTC	CASSPRTGEGNYGYTF
TRBV30	NA	NA	TRBJ1-1	TGTGCCTGGACCCCTACAGGGATCTACACTGAAGCTTTCTTT	CAWTPTGIYTEAFF
TRBV28	NA	NA	TRBJ1-4	TGTGCCAGCAGTTTGGTAGGGGCGAATGAAAAACTGTTTTTT	CASSLVGANEKLFF
TRBV28	NA	NA	TRBJ1-2	TGTGCCAGCAGTGCACCATTCAGGGCAGGCTATGGCTACACCTTC	CASSAPFRAGYGYTF
TRBV19	NA	NA	TRBJ2-3	TGTGCCAGTAGTCCAGGGGGCACAGATACGCAGTATTTT	CASSPGGTDTQYF
TRBV28	TRBD1	few	TRBJ1-3	TGTGCCAGCAGTCCGACAGGGGCTGGAAACACCATATATTTT	CASSPTGAGNTIYF
TRBV28	NA	NA	TRBJ1-1	TGTGCCAGCAGTTTTGGGAGGGGGAGGAACACTGAAGCTTTCTTT	CASSFGRGRNTEAFF
TRBV6-1	NA	NA	TRBJ1-5	TGTGCCAGCAGTGAGGAGAGGGTGATGAGCAATCAGCCCCAGCATTTT	CASSEERVMSNQPQHF
TRBV11-1	NA	NA	TRBJ1-3	TGTGCCAGCAGCTCACGAAATGCGGGGAACACCATATATTTT	CASSSRNAGNTIYF
TRBV11-2	TRBD2	once	TRBJ2-7	TGTGCCAGCAGCTTAGTAGCGGGAGGGTGGGAGCAGTACTTC	CASSLVAGGWEQYF
TRBV19	NA	NA	TRBJ2-7	TGTGCCAGTAGTACCCCTCGGACGGGCCATAGGGGCGAGCAGTACTTC	CASSTPRTGHRGEQYF
TRBV6-5	TRBD1	NA	TRBJ1-1	TGTGCCAGCAGTTACTCGTGGACAGGGGGAATAGAGGCTTTCTTT	CASSYSWTGGIEAFF
TRBV7-2	NA	NA	TRBJ1-4	TGTGCCAGCAGCTTATCTTTTAATGAAAAACTGTTTTTT	CASSLSFNEKLFF
TRBV2	TRBD1	NA	TRBJ1-4	TGTGCCAGCAGTCGTCAGACAGGGATAGGGGAAAAACTGTTTTTT	CASSRQTGIGEKLFF
TRBV10-3	TRBD1	once	TRBJ2-6	TGTGCCATCAGTGAGTCGATCACAGGGGGAAGCTCTGGGGCCAACGTCCTGACTTTC	CAISESITGGSSGANVLTF
TRBV28	TRBD1	few	TRBJ1-2	TGTGCCAGCAGTGAAACAGGGGGCTCTAACTATGGCTACACCTTC	CASSETGGSNYGYTF
TRBV3-1/TRBV3-2	TRBD2	few	TRBJ2-7	TGTGCCAGCAGCCAAGGTGGCAGGACTAGTACCTTC	CASSQGGRTSTF
TRBV6-6	NA	NA	TRBJ1-2	TGTGCCAGCAGTTACTCGTCGGCTAACTATGGCTACACCTTC	CASSYSSANYGYTF
TRBV28	NA	NA	TRBJ2-1	TGTGCCAGCAGTTTAATAGGGGAGAGGGAGGTTGAGCAGTTCTTC	CASSLIGEREVEQFF
TRBV7-2	NA	NA	TRBJ2-3	TGTGCCAGCAGCTCAGACAGGCCACGGGCAGATACGCAGTATTTT	CASSSDRPRADTQYF
TRBV24-1	NA	once	TRBJ2-1	TGTGCCACCAGTGATGCCGGAGGGAGCAAGTACAATGAGCAGTTCTTC	CATSDAGGSKYNEQFF
TRBV6-5	NA	NA	TRBJ2-2	TGTGCCAGTGCCCCGATAGCGAACACCGGGGAGCTGTTTTTT	CASAPIANTGELFF
TRBV4-3	TRBD2	NA	TRBJ2-7	TGCGCCAGCAGCCACCTAGCGGGAGAAAGCTCCTACGAGCAGTACTTC	CASSHLAGESSYEQYF
TRBV7-7	TRBD2	NA	TRBJ2-5	TGTGCTAGCAGCATCGGGGGGGGAGGAGAGACCCAGTACTTC	CASSIGGGGETQYF